The next 20 T cell receptor beta chains were all read from a single sample in a study of blood T cell repertoires in COVID-19. Assay used: immunoSEQ multiplex PCR; TCRdb lists only in-frame clones, some missing. The table has around 60,000 clones, around 83% seen once. The sequenced sample was peripheral blood. These receptors were taken from a young man with COVID-19, enrolled during active disease.

The chain employs TRBV19 and TRBJ1-6, with D uncertain. The germline V gene has CDR1 LNHDA and CDR2 SQIVND (reference sequence). The ends were cut back, 6 bases at V and 0 bases at J, with 12 bases in the middle. The CDR3 length is 16 residues. For the CDR3, the DNA is TGTGCCAGTAGGATGGACGGGAGCTCCTATAATTCACCCCTCCACTTT. It codes for CASRMDGSSYNSPLHF.

This clone was observed a handful of times. V gene TRBV24-1 combines with J gene TRBJ1-1, with 7 positions matching TRBD1. The CDR3 extends over 15 amino acids. V dropped 7 bases and J dropped 5; count of bases not matched to a gene: 12. CDR1 KGHDR and CDR2 SFDVKD come from the germline V gene. CDR3 region: CATRPPGQGVTEAFF. CDR3 nucleotides: TGTGCCACCAGGCCCCCCGGGCAGGGGGTAACTGAAGCTTTCTTT.

The V and J genes are TRBV28 and TRBJ2-7; the match to TRBD2 covers 8 bases. The ends lost 3 bases at V and 0 bases at J; junction bases unmatched: 4. CDR1 MDHEN and CDR2 SYDVKM come from the germline V gene. This CDR3 contains 15 residues. CDR3 residues: CASSLAGGSSYEQYF. The CDR3 DNA sequence: TGTGCCAGCAGTTTGGCGGGAGGTAGCTCCTACGAGCAGTACTTC.

V and J are TRBV2 and TRBJ1-2, with D perhaps TRBD1 (5 bases). This CDR3 contains 12 residues. V was shortened by 4 bases and J by 8 bases, with 11 bases between the two germline ends. Germline lookup yields CDR1 SNHLY and CDR2 FYNNEI. The CDR3 bases are TGTGCCAGCAGTGTGGAGGGGAACGGCTACACCTTC. Protein: CASSVEGNGYTF.

The gene calls are TRBV4-1 and TRBJ2-2, with D perhaps matching TRBD2 (5 bases). V was clipped by 1 base and J by 8 bases, with 11 bases between them. The germline V gene encodes CDR1 MGHRA and CDR2 YSYEKL. The CDR3 loop spans 14 amino acids. CDR3 nucleotide sequence: TGCGCCAGCAGCCAAGGGCTGTCGGGAGGGGAGCTGTTTTTT. This gives the protein CASSQGLSGGELFF.

This sequence joins TRBV30 and TRBJ2-1; 7 bases are shared with TRBD1. CDR1 and CDR2 (germline): GTSNPN, SVGIG (reference sequence). There are 15 residues in the CDR3. Trimming removed 1 base from V and 6 bases from J; junction bases left unmatched: 9. CDR3 bases: TGTGCCTGGAGTGAAGACAGGGTGAGGGGCAATGAGCAGTTCTTC. It specifies CAWSEDRVRGNEQFF.

The chain couples TRBV7-9 to TRBJ1-6, with D unresolved. Looked up from germline, CDR1 is SEHNR and CDR2 is FQNEAQ (reference sequence). This CDR3 is 14 amino acids long. V was cut by 5 bases and J by 7 bases, with 12 bases left in between. CDR3 amino acids: CASSPTSPNSPLHF. The DNA for the CDR3 is TGTGCCAGCAGCCCTACTAGCCCAAATTCACCCCTCCACTTT.

This chain uses TRBV24-1 with TRBJ2-1; the D gene is possibly TRBD1 (5 bases). This CDR3 is built from 17 residues. V lost 0 bases and J lost 1, with 12 bases in between. Per germline, CDR1 KGHDR and CDR2 SFDVKD. CDR3: CATSDLEPGISYNEQFF. The DNA for the CDR3 is TGTGCCACCAGTGATTTGGAGCCAGGGATTTCCTACAATGAGCAGTTCTTC.

The rearrangement links TRBV28 to TRBJ1-1, with D perhaps TRBD1 (5 bases). V gave up 6 bases and J gave up 4 bases, with 15 bases separating them. This CDR3 comprises 14 residues. Germline V gene data show CDR1 as MDHEN and CDR2 as SYDVKM. CDR3 residues: CASRGIRVGTEAFF. CDR3 coding DNA: TGTGCCAGCAGGGGAATCAGGGTCGGCACTGAAGCTTTCTTT.

This clone has more than one count but fewer than ten. V is TRBV5-6 and J is TRBJ2-1, with 9 bases fitting TRBD1. The germline V gene encodes CDR1 SGHDT and CDR2 YYEEEE. The CDR3 has 16 residues. Germline trimming cut 0 bases from V and 6 bases from J; bases unmatched to any gene: 7. The CDR3 reads CASSLGDREDRNEQFF. CDR3 DNA: TGTGCCAGCAGCTTGGGGGACAGGGAGGATCGCAATGAGCAGTTCTTC.

The table lists this clone with a count of one. The V and J genes are TRBV19 and TRBJ2-1; 9 nucleotides match TRBD2. The V and J ends lost 3 bases and 0 bases, in that order; junction bases with no gene match: 6. Per the germline V gene, CDR1 is LNHDA and CDR2 is SQIVND (reference sequence). The CDR3 spans 17 residues. DNA for the CDR3: TGTGCCAGTAGTATGGGCGGGGGGGCTATCTCCTACAATGAGCAGTTCTTC. It codes for CASSMGGGAISYNEQFF.

The rearrangement joins TRBV28 to TRBJ2-1; no reliable D call. With 5 bases removed from V and 9 bases from J, the gap between germline ends came to 14 bases. CDR1 and CDR2 (germline): MDHEN, SYDVKM. The CDR3 sequence is 13 residues long. The CDR3 DNA reads as TGTGCCAGCAGTCCCCTCCATCGTAGTGAGCAGTTCTTC. Amino acids: CASSPLHRSEQFF.

V usage is TRBV30 and J usage is TRBJ1-5; 7 positions agree with TRBD1. The germline V gene has CDR1 GTSNPN and CDR2 SVGIG (reference sequence). The CDR3 runs to 13 residues. Trimming removed 3 bases from V and 4 bases from J; junction bases left unmatched: 3. This chain's CDR3 is CAWSGTENQPQHF. In nucleotides, the CDR3 is TGTGCCTGGAGCGGGACAGAGAATCAGCCCCAGCATTTT.

V and J are TRBV5-1 and TRBJ2-1; unclear D gene. V was shortened by 0 bases and J by 0 bases, with 10 bases between the two germline ends. CDR1 SGHRS and CDR2 YFSETQ come from the germline V gene. The CDR3 has 16 amino acids. For the CDR3, the DNA is TGCGCCAGCAGCTTGGGACACTCGAGCTCCTACAATGAGCAGTTCTTC. This gives the protein CASSLGHSSSYNEQFF.

The chain is built from TRBV6-5 and TRBJ1-2; tentatively, D is TRBD1 (5 bases). The CDR3 is made up of 15 amino acids. The V end was cut by 0 bases, the J end by 4 bases, with 12 bases between. Germline values: CDR1 MNHEY, CDR2 SVGAGI. CDR3 DNA sequence: TGTGCCAGCAGTTACTCTTGGGGGGACGGCTATGGCTACACCTTC. It yields the protein CASSYSWGDGYGYTF.

The count of this clone is one. The chain combines TRBV7-9 with TRBJ1-4; D uncertain. The V gene lost 2 bases and the J gene lost 7 bases, with 8 bases spanning the gap. This CDR3 spans 13 amino acids. Looked up from germline, CDR1 is SEHNR and CDR2 is FQNEAQ (reference sequence). The CDR3 region is CASSLRVFEKLFF. In DNA, the CDR3 is TGTGCCAGCAGCTTACGGGTTTTTGAAAAACTGTTTTTT.

The chain carries TRBV13 and TRBJ1-2; possibly TRBD1 for D (6 bases). Germline V gene sequence: CDR1 PRHDT, CDR2 FYEKMQ (reference sequence). CDR3 length: 14 amino acids. Trimming removed 0 bases at V and 3 bases at J, with 8 bases between. The CDR3 loop reads CASSLGYRDYGYTF. CDR3 bases: TGTGCCAGCAGCTTAGGATACAGGGACTATGGCTACACCTTC.

CDR3 region: CASSRLAGEGDTQYF. CDR3 nucleotide sequence: TGTGCCAGCAGTCGACTAGCGGGAGAGGGAGATACGCAGTATTTT. The chain uses TRBV6-4 and TRBJ2-3, with 12 bases lining up with TRBD2. Germline assignment: CDR1 MRHNA and CDR2 SNTAGT. J lost 5 bases, V lost 5 bases, and 5 bases had no gene match. This CDR3 has 15 residues.

The chain joins TRBV7-9 to TRBJ1-4; unclear D gene. Trimming left V 1 base short and J 7 bases short, with 16 bases between. The CDR3 is made up of 16 amino acids. The germline CDR1 and CDR2 sequences are SEHNR and FQNEAQ (reference sequence). For the CDR3, the DNA is TGTGCCAGCAGCTTAGTAGGCGGGAATCGAGGTGAAAAACTGTTTTTT. It translates to CASSLVGGNRGEKLFF.

The chain uses TRBV14 and TRBJ2-2; TRBD1 might be the D (6 bases). This CDR3 has 14 amino acids. From germline, CDR1 is SGHDN and CDR2 FVKESK. V was trimmed by 3 bases and J by 7 bases, leaving 12 bases between them. CDR3 loop: CASSQTGFVGELFF. The CDR3 DNA is TGTGCCAGCAGCCAGACAGGTTTTGTCGGGGAGCTGTTTTTT.